This T cell receptor (beta chain) came from a study of CD8 T cells in Susac syndrome (dated by TCRdb to between 2017 and 2020). About the study as a whole: Whether CD8+ T cell activation and differentiation in Susac syndrome was antigen driven was tested using repertoire sequencing. The paper's findings and limits, for the study overall: The TCR sequencing and HLA analysis was acknowledged to have included a relatively small number of individuals.

RNA was extracted using the RNeasy kit, and roughly 0.45 to 1 microgram was reverse transcribed with random hexamers. The immunoSEQ multiplex PCR assay, which covers 54 Vbeta and 13 Jbeta segments, was used to amplify TCR beta CDR3 regions. PCR amplification bias was corrected by using a synthetic template baseline for primer optimization and computational correction. Per the authors' processing: Only productive sequences were kept, with reads annotated to V, D and J genes according to IMGT and analyzed in immunoSEQ Analyzer. Clonality was computed as one minus Shannon entropy normalized by log2 of the number of productive unique sequences. For each patient and control, public and private clones were evaluated within the 100 most prevalent clones. A clone was defined as Susac-specific if it was absent from the healthy and MS cohorts, from some 1,100 published viral clones and from other ImmuneACCESS disease sequences. TCRdb trimmed the raw reads at Q25, called clones with MiXCR and kept productive beta chains. Every entry covers one CDR3 protein and lists the most common genes and DNA from its rows. TCRdb's processing, not the study's, gives the V and J calls here. The sample table contains roughly 120,000 distinct CDR3 sequences; only one count was recorded for approximately 94% of them. Approximately 0.12% of the sample is held by the ten biggest clonotypes.

As for this clonotype: Its cognate antigen has yet to be identified. No base quality values were provided; no much bigger clone lies one nucleotide off.

Its CDR3 holds 14 amino acids, cysteine through phenylalanine. Only the CDR3 region is kept as DNA, spanning 42 bases read in frame from base 1. CDR1 and CDR2 were assigned from the germline V gene as SGHRS and YFSETQ. V lost 4 bases and J lost 4 bases; the stretch between them is 15 bases long. Peripheral blood CD8+ and CD4+ T cells from healthy donors, Susac syndrome patients and multiple sclerosis patients were profiled by high-throughput TCR beta sequencing. Multiple sclerosis controls were treatment-naive patients with stable or active relapsing-remitting disease fulfilling revised McDonald criteria. Bulk CD8+ and CD4+ T cells were purified by magnetic negative isolation, whereas CD8+ TEMRA cells were enriched by FACS. Blood was collected in EDTA tubes and processed within 24 hours, with PBMCs isolated through density gradient centrifugation. PBMCs destined for TCR sequencing were cryopreserved in liquid nitrogen and later thawed in a 37 °C water bath. Purity of sorted or isolated CD4+, CD8+ and CD8+ TEMRA cells was at least 90%.

This clonotype was sampled from a human donor with multiple sclerosis. Sample: CD4+ T cells from PBMCs. The sequence is built from TRBV5-1 and TRBJ2-7, with an unclear D gene assignment. CDR3 protein: CASSGTLSSYEQYF. The nucleotide sequence reads TGCGCCAGCAGCGGTACCCTTTCGTCGTACGAGCAGTACTTC.